This paragraph reports one T cell receptor beta chain. The antigen is undetermined. The germline V and J ends were trimmed by 6 bases and 4 bases, with 11 bases remaining between them. From germline, CDR1 is SQVTM and CDR2 ANQGSEA. CDR3 size: 12 residues. The sample is drawn from a study of shared clonotypes between healthy human individuals. Study-wide points: The represented genetic and exposure-history diversity was limited by the small number of donors. Clonotypes which were not shared had lower generation probabilities than clonotypes that all four donors shared.

Over several immunoSEQ plates, each subset's genomic DNA was distributed in even portions. The data were produced by immunoSEQ multiplex PCR, yet TCRdb's version contains in-frame clones alone and is incomplete. The sample lists roughly 2 million clones; 95% were seen once. Donors comprised healthy HIV-negative adults lacking recent acute infections or vaccinations. The specimen was naive CD4+ T cells sorted from blood. The subset here: CD45RA+ positively selected. The TCR originated in a man aged 18 to 35 in good health. The chain employs TRBV29-1 and TRBJ2-3; D perhaps matches TRBD1 (6 bases). The CDR3 region is CSVYRVSDTQYF. CDR3 sequence (DNA): TGCAGCGTCTACAGGGTATCAGATACGCAGTATTTT.